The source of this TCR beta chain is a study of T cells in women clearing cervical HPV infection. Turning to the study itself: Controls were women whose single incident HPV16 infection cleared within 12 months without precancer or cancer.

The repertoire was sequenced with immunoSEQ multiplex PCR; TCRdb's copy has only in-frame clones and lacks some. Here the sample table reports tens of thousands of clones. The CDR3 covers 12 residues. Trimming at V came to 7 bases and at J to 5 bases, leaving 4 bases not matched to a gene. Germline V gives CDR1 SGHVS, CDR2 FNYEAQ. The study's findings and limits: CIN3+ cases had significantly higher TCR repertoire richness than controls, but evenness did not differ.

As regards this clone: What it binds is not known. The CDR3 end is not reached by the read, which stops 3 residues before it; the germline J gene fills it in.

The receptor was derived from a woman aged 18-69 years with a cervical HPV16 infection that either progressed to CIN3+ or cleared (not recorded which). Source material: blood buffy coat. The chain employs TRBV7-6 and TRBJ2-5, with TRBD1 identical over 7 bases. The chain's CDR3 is CASNRQGETQYF. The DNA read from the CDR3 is TGTGCCAGCAACCGACAGGGTGAGACC.